The clone carrying this T cell receptor (beta chain) was counted a few times. Its antigen is as yet unknown. The sample is drawn from a study of beta chain features in type 1 diabetes. Overall study results and limits: HLA effects on TCRB rearrangement stayed unresolved here. Among all four CD4+ subsets, Type 1 diabetes patients had TCRB CDR3s that were moderately but significantly shorter.

CDR3 length: 13 residues. Germline values: CDR1 SGHTA, CDR2 FQGTGA. V gave up 3 bases and J gave up 8 bases, with 11 bases separating them. Of the isolated RNA, all was reverse transcribed, and so the sequenced material was expressed TCRB transcripts. TCRdb keeps only in-frame clones here, not all; method: immunoSEQ multiplex PCR. This sample has tens of thousands of clones, with about 40% found just once. The single heparinised draw taken from each donor contained about 120 mL of blood on average. Sorted CD4+ subsets: naive, central memory, regulatory, stem cell-like memory (CD45RO/CCR7/CD25/CD127/CD95/CD27 panel).

The receptor comes from a man aged 30-40 years with type 1 diabetes. Sequenced sample: Tregs from blood. The gene calls are TRBV7-3 and TRBJ1-5; D gene ambiguous. CDR3 region: CASSFQAREPQHF. CDR3 bases: TGTGCCAGCAGCTTCCAGGCGAGGGAGCCCCAGCATTTT.